Included here is one TCR beta chain sequence, with context. This record comes from a study of T cell changes during pregnancy in multiple sclerosis. Germline lookup yields CDR1 PRHDT and CDR2 FYEKMQ (reference sequence). This CDR3 is built from 14 residues. With 3 bases clipped from V and 4 bases from J, the junction kept 5 bases outside the gene matches. The table came from immunoSEQ multiplex PCR; TCRdb's copy has only in-frame clones and leaves some out. The table lists about 38,000 clones, just under 95% of them singletons. The chain employs TRBV13 and TRBJ2-7; 8 bases match TRBD1. The sample in question was CD8+ T cells from peripheral blood mononuclear cells, obtained in the third trimester of pregnancy. The sequence derives from a female donor with multiple sclerosis, enrolled in a pregnancy study. In DNA, the CDR3 is TGTGCCAGCAGCTTTGTCGACAGGGGTTACGAGCAGTACTTC. Translating gives CASSFVDRGYEQYF.